The rows below give T cell receptor beta chains drawn from one sample of a study of tumor-infiltrating lymphocytes in primary liver carcinoma. One entry per CDR3 protein, called by TCRdb with MiXCR from the multiplex PCR reads. The sample holds 100,000 to 150,000 distinct CDR3 sequences, around 64% seen once. Sequencing was performed on liver tumor tissue from sampling region 3. The origin of the receptors is a woman aged 60-70 years with primary liver carcinoma and hepatitis B virus infection. The CDR3 runs from the conserved cysteine through the conserved F or W. D genes are given only for firm matches. Size tells how often a clone was seen (once, few, many) or the class of an expanded clone, and some rows leave it out.

V gene	clone size	J gene	D gene	CDR3 protein	CDR3 DNA
TRBV6-6	many	TRBJ1-5	.	CASSYDAGNQPQHF	TGTGCCAGCAGTTACGATGCAGGCAATCAGCCCCAGCATTTT
TRBV28	.	TRBJ2-2	.	CASSWGRYTGGLFF	TGTGCCAGCAGTTGGGGACGATACACCGGGGGGCTGTTTTTT
TRBV5-1	.	TRBJ1-1	.	CASSSRAGAFGYTEAFF	TGCGCCAGCAGCTCTAGAGCAGGGGCTTTTGGGTACACTGAAGCTTTCTTT
TRBV29-1	.	TRBJ2-7	TRBD1	CSDTGTGSSYEQYF	TGCAGCGACACCGGGACAGGTAGCTCCTATGAGCAGTACTTC
TRBV28	.	TRBJ1-5	.	CASKEAGTYQPQHF	TGTGCCAGCAAGGAGGCGGGGACCTATCAGCCCCAGCATTTT
TRBV30	.	TRBJ2-2	.	CAWSVGPSAGELFF	TGTGCCTGGAGTGTAGGGCCATCTGCCGGGGAGCTGTTTTTT
TRBV10-2	.	TRBJ1-5	TRBD1	CANSVSGGEQHQHF	TGCGCCAACAGTGTATCAGGGGGCGAACAGCACCAGCATTTT
TRBV4-2	.	TRBJ1-2	TRBD1	CASSQEILKTGVWYGYTF	TGTGCCAGCAGCCAAGAAATCCTCAAGACAGGGGTTTGGTATGGCTACACCTTC
TRBV12-3/TRBV12-4	.	TRBJ2-7	TRBD2	CVSSFGRTSERVSYEQCF	TGTGTCAGCAGTTTCGGAAGGACTAGCGAGAGGGTTTCATACGAGCAGTGCTTC
TRBV6-1	many	TRBJ1-5	TRBD1	CASSAPNRGVQPQHF	TGTGCCAGCAGTGCACCTAACAGGGGCGTTCAGCCCCAGCATTTT
TRBV11-2	.	TRBJ2-7	.	CASTAGQSYEQYF	TGCGCCAGCACTGCCGGACAGTCCTACGAGCAGTACTTC
TRBV11-1	.	TRBJ2-7	.	CASSEDLASGYEQYF	TGTGCCAGCAGCGAAGACCTGGCCTCGGGCTACGAGCAGTACTTC
TRBV20-1	.	TRBJ2-3	.	CSAKGGAADTQYF	TGCAGTGCTAAGGGGGGAGCAGCAGATACGCAGTATTTT
TRBV11-2	medium-sized	TRBJ1-3	TRBD1	CASSYDREPGNTIYF	TGTGCCAGCAGTTACGACAGGGAACCTGGAAACACCATATATTTT
TRBV6-6	.	TRBJ2-3	.	CASSYSKSSSRNTDTHYF	TGTGCCAGCAGTTACTCGAAATCGTCCTCGCGGAACACAGATACGCATTACTTT
TRBV6-1	once	TRBJ2-7	.	CASSEVARGEFLYEQYF	TGTGCCAGCAGTGAAGTGGCCAGGGGGGAGTTCTTATACGAGCAGTACTTC
TRBV7-9	.	TRBJ1-5	.	CASSQDIQPQHF	TGTGCCAGCAGCCAGGACATTCAGCCCCAGCATTTT
TRBV12-3/TRBV12-4	many	TRBJ2-7	TRBD1	CASSPRDRAVGRPYF	TGTGCCAGCAGTCCTCGGGACAGGGCCGTCGGCCGACCATACTTC
TRBV11-2	once	TRBJ2-7	.	CASSLLLATSYKQYF	TGTGCCAGCAGCCTACTCCTAGCGACCTCCTACAAGCAGTACTTC
TRBV28	.	TRBJ2-6	.	CAGGFAGANVLTF	TGTGCCGGGGGGTTCGCTGGGGCCAACGTCCTGACTTTC
TRBV7-9	.	TRBJ2-3	TRBD2	CASSLGASGITDTQYF	TGTGCCAGCAGCCTAGGGGCTAGCGGGATCACAGATACGCAGTATTTT
TRBV4-2	.	TRBJ2-7	TRBD1	CVSSQGQGCYEQYF	TGTGTCAGCAGCCAGGGACAGGGATGCTACGAGCAGTACTTC
TRBV6-5	.	TRBJ2-7	.	CAGTSRGYEQYF	TGTGCCGGGACTTCCAGGGGTTACGAGCAGTACTTC
TRBV10-2	many	TRBJ2-6	.	CASMQSQAGANVLTF	TGCGCCAGCATGCAGAGCCAGGCTGGGGCCAACGTCCTGACTTTC
TRBV11-1	.	TRBJ1-5	.	CGSNLPHRAWGQPQHF	TGTGGCAGCAACCTACCACATAGGGCATGGGGCCAGCCTCAGCATTTT
TRBV11-3	once	TRBJ2-1	TRBD2	CVSTLGTSGSLERFF	TGTGTCAGCACCTTAGGGACTAGCGGGAGTCTTGAGCGGTTCTTC
TRBV29-1	.	TRBJ2-7	TRBD1	CSVAGTGQKCF	TGCAGCGTAGCCGGGACAGGACAAAAGTGCTTC
TRBV30	many	TRBJ2-7	.	CAWSTRLGRYEQYF	TGTGCCTGGAGTACACGTCTTGGACGGTACGAGCAGTACTTC
TRBV6-1	.	TRBJ2-2	.	CTSSASNTRELFF	TGTACCAGCAGTGCCTCGAACACCCGGGAGCTGTTTTTT
TRBV11-3	.	TRBJ2-3	.	CASSLGRRATDTQYF	TGTGCCAGCAGCTTAGGTCGACGTGCTACAGATACGCAGTATTTT
TRBV11-1	.	TRBJ2-3	.	CVSSHRTSTDTQYF	TGTGTCAGTAGCCATCGGACAAGCACAGATACGCAGTATTTT
TRBV11-2	.	TRBJ2-3	TRBD1	CASNYDRGGVTQYF	TGTGCCAGCAACTATGACAGGGGAGGAGTTACGCAGTATTTT
TRBV11-1	.	TRBJ2-3	TRBD1	CASSSGQSVTDTQYF	TGTGCCAGCAGCTCGGGACAGTCTGTCACAGATACGCAGTATTTT
TRBV28	few	TRBJ1-1	.	CTSSLRALGAFF	TGTACCAGCAGTTTACGGGCACTCGGGGCTTTCTTT
TRBV29-1	.	TRBJ2-1	.	CRGSGGASINHNEQLF	TGCAGAGGTTCCGGTGGGGCTAGCATAAATCACAATGAGCAGTTATTC
TRBV28	.	TRBJ2-5	TRBD2	CASSWRGLAGAGDQETQYF	TGTGCCAGTAGTTGGAGGGGACTAGCGGGAGCGGGTGACCAAGAGACCCAGTACTTC
TRBV28	.	TRBJ2-5	TRBD1	CASSLGGQGVTQYF	TGTGCCAGCAGTTTGGGGGGACAGGGAGTGACCCAGTACTTC
TRBV12-3/TRBV12-4	many	TRBJ2-1	.	CASSLGSASNEQFF	TGTGCCAGCAGTTTGGGTTCGGCATCCAATGAGCAGTTCTTC
TRBV12-3/TRBV12-4	many	TRBJ1-5	.	CASSFSSPNQPQHF	TGTGCCAGCAGTTTTTCTAGCCCCAATCAGCCCCAGCATTTT
TRBV12-3/TRBV12-4	.	TRBJ1-1	.	CASSFAGVRDTEAFF	TGTGCCAGTAGTTTCGCGGGGGTTAGGGACACTGAAGCTTTCTTT
TRBV10-3	.	TRBJ1-5	TRBD1	CATGDRENQPQHF	TGTGCCACGGGGGACAGGGAGAATCAGCCCCAGCATTTT
TRBV28	.	TRBJ2-7	.	CVSRGGLQVSYEQYF	TGTGTCAGCAGGGGGGGCCTACAGGTCTCCTACGAGCAGTACTTC
TRBV18	.	TRBJ2-7	TRBD1	CASTKGPGQPTYEQYF	TGTGCCAGCACAAAGGGGCCGGGACAGCCAACCTACGAGCAGTACTTC
TRBV11-2	.	TRBJ2-3	.	CASSLFLGTSGTTQYF	TGTGCCAGCAGCTTATTTCTGGGGACAAGCGGGACTACGCAGTATTTT
TRBV5-1	many	TRBJ2-3	.	CASTPSAFGDTQYF	TGCGCCAGCACTCCTAGCGCCTTCGGGGATACGCAGTATTTT
TRBV6-4	.	TRBJ2-3	.	CVSSDVAGGSTDTRYF	.
TRBV7-8	many	TRBJ2-3	TRBD2	CASSPRLASTDTQYF	TGTGCCAGCAGCCCACGACTAGCTAGCACAGATACGCAGTATTTT
TRBV7-3	.	TRBJ2-3	TRBD2	CASSFSGITDTQYF	TGTGCCAGCAGCTTTAGCGGGATCACAGATACGCAGTATTTT
TRBV6-5	many	TRBJ2-3	.	CASRKQGGGTDTQYF	TGTGCCAGCAGAAAACAAGGGGGGGGCACAGATACGCAGTATTTT
TRBV11-2	.	TRBJ2-7	.	CANSSRAGHEYEQYF	TGTGCCAACAGCTCCCGGGCGGGACACGAGTACGAGCAGTACTTC
TRBV20-1	.	TRBJ1-5	TRBD1	CSADRGDQPQHF	TGCAGTGCGGACAGGGGGGATCAGCCCCAGCATTTT
TRBV13	.	TRBJ2-7	TRBD1	CAGSEDRRAYEQYF	TGTGCCGGCAGCGAGGACAGGAGAGCTTACGAGCAGTACTTC
TRBV28	few	TRBJ1-2	.	CASSFGGTNGYTF	TGTGCCAGCAGTTTCGGGGGGACTAATGGCTACACCTTC